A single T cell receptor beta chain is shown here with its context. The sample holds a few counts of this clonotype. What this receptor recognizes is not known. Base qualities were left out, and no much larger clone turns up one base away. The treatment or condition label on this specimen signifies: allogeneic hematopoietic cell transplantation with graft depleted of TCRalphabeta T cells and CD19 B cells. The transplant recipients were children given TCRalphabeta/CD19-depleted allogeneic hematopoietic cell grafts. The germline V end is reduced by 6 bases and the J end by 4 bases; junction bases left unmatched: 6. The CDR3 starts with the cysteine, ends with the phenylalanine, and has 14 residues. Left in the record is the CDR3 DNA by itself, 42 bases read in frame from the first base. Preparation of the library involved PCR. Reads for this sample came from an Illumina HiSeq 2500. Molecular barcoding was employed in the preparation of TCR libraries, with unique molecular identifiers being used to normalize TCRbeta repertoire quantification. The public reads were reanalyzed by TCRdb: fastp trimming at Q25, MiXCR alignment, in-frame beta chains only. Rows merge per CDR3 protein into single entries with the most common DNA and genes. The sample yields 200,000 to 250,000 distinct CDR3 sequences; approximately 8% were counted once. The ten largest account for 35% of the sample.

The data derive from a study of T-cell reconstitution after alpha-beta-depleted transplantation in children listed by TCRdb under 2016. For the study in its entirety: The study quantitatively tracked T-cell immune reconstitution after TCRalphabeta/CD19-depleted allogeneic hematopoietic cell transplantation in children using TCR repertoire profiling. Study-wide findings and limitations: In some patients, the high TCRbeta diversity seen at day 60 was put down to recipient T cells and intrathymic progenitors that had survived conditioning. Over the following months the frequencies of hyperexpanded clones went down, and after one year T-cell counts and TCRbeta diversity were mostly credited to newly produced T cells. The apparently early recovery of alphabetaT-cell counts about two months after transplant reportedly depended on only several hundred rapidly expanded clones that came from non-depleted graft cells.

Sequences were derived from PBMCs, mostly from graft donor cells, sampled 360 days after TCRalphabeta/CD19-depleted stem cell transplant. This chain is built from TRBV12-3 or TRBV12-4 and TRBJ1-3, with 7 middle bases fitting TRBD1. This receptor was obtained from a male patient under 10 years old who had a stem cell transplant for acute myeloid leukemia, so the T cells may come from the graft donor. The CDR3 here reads CASRPTGSGNTIYF. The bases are TGTGCCAGCAGACCGACAGGGTCGGGAAACACCATATATTTT.